The clone carrying this TCR beta chain was counted only a few times. The antigen remains unidentified. The record originates from a study of cytomegalovirus exposure and HLA in healthy donors. General study results and limits: The only immune exposure information that was available was CMV serostatus. Later analysis suggested links between common viral pathogens and several top significant clusters.

This PCR relied on a set of 60 Vbeta primers and 13 Jbeta primers. Original handling: As a later analysis found, there were roughly 80 million unique TCR beta chains, of which roughly 11 million were shared. The data were produced by immunoSEQ multiplex PCR, yet TCRdb's version contains in-frame clones alone and is incomplete. V, J and clone size were drawn from that table, and D and trimming were deduced from the DNA. Of roughly 140,000 clones listed, roughly 78% are singletons. The germline V gene has CDR1 MGHRA and CDR2 YSYEKL. The CDR3 loop spans 14 amino acids. V trimming: 2 bases; J trimming: 4 bases; junction bases outside the gene matches: 4.

The source material was PBMCs. The TCR sequence derives from a man in his forties in good health and CMV-seropositive. The chain couples TRBV4-1 to TRBJ1-2; 7 nucleotides line up with TRBD1. CDR3 sequence reads: CASSQLRDSYGYTF. DNA of the CDR3: TGCGCCAGCAGCCAACTCCGGGACAGCTATGGCTACACCTTC.